Presented here are 22 T cell receptor beta chains from one specimen sequenced in a study of T-cell memory formation after mild COVID-19. TCRdb re-analysed the 5' RACE reads in MiXCR, keeping a single row per CDR3 protein. The data show hundreds of thousands of distinct CDR3 sequences, with about 22% seen just once and around 7.7% held by the top ten. The specimen sequenced was PBMCs or a T cell subset sorted from them (not recorded which). All receptors derive from an adult woman who had mild COVID-19 (a few samples of this study predate the infection). Cell type and time point are not known.

This clonotype was recorded at least ten times. The chain carries TRBV11-3 and TRBJ1-1; maybe TRBD1 (6 bases). Germline values: CDR1 SGHNT, CDR2 YENEEA. This CDR3 contains 15 residues. Trimming pared 5 bases from V and 0 bases from J, leaving 13 bases between. CDR3 protein: CASSLQGSLNTEAFF. The CDR3 DNA reads TGTGCCAGCAGCCTACAGGGTTCCTTGAACACTGAAGCTTTCTTT.

J is TRBJ2-7 and V is TRBV28, with D possibly matching TRBD1 (6 bases). The germline CDR1 and CDR2 sequences are MDHEN and SYDVKM. V gave up 4 bases and J gave up 2 bases, with 18 bases separating them. CDR3 length equals 16 residues. CDR3 nucleotides: TGTGCCAGCAGTTCCACCCGACAGGAAAGGGCCTACGAGCAGTACTTC. Its protein is CASSSTRQERAYEQYF. Full variable domain (rest looked up from reference TRBV28 and TRBJ2-7): DVKVTQSSRYLVKRTGEKVFLECVQDMDHENMFWYRQDPGLGLRLIYFSYDVKMKEKGDIPEGYSVSREKKERFSLILESASTNQTSMYLCASSSTRQERAYEQYFGPGTRLTVT.

The genes are TRBV6-5 and TRBJ1-1; no definite D call. V was clipped by 5 bases and J by 2 bases, with 12 bases between them. The CDR3 runs 14 residues. The germline V gene encodes CDR1 MNHEY and CDR2 SVGAGI. CDR3 sequence reads: CASSSPNSNTEAFF. The CDR3 region has the DNA TGTGCCAGCAGTAGCCCTAACAGCAACACTGAAGCTTTCTTT.

The genes are TRBV10-3 and TRBJ1-5, with D possibly being TRBD1 (5 bases). Trimming took off 5 bases at V and 0 bases at J, with 8 bases between the two ends. From germline, CDR1 is ENHRY and CDR2 SYGVKD. The CDR3 totals 14 residues. The DNA for the CDR3 is TGTGCCATCAGTCAGGGACTTAGCAATCAGCCCCAGCATTTT. This translates into CAISQGLSNQPQHF.

This clonotype was seen a few times. The chain employs TRBV5-4 and TRBJ2-7; perhaps TRBD1 as D (8 bases). Trimming left V 4 bases short and J 3 bases short, with 20 bases between. The germline gives CDR1 SGHNT, CDR2 YYREEE (reference sequence). The CDR3 runs to 16 residues. This chain's CDR3 is CASSPADREGVYEQYF. The CDR3 DNA follows: TGTGCCAGCAGCCCTGCGGACAGGGAGGGGGTCTACGAGCAGTACTTC.

The chain carries TRBV6-2 or TRBV6-3 and TRBJ2-1; D is ambiguous. CDR3 length equals 11 residues. Trimming left V 8 bases short and J 4 bases short, with 6 bases between. Germline loops: CDR1 MNHEY, CDR2 SVGEGT. In DNA form, the CDR3 reads TGTGCCAGCGGGCGGTACAATGAGCAGTTCTTC. It specifies CASGRYNEQFF.

The gene calls are TRBV2 and TRBJ2-7; no definite D call. Germline-derived CDR1 and CDR2 are SNHLY and FYNNEI. The CDR3 contains 13 residues. Trimming removed 1 base at V and 0 bases at J, with 4 bases between. CDR3 region: CASSEVGSYEQYF. The CDR3, as DNA: TGTGCCAGCAGTGAAGTCGGCTCCTACGAGCAGTACTTC.

This clonotype was seen a few times. CDR3 nucleotide sequence: TGTGCCAGCAGCCAAGAGTTAACTTTAGCTGAAGCTTTCTTT. Protein sequence: CASSQELTLAEAFF. The V gene is TRBV4-2, the J gene TRBJ1-1; D uncertain. The CDR3 runs to 14 residues. Germline V lookup: CDR1 LGHNA, CDR2 YNFKEQ. V gave up 0 bases and J gave up 6 bases, with 11 bases separating them.

This chain connects TRBV24-1 to TRBJ2-3; D is uncertain. The CDR3 has 15 amino acids. V lost 0 bases, J lost 8 bases, and 14 bases lay in between. The germline gives CDR1 KGHDR, CDR2 SFDVKD. CDR3 amino acids: CATSDLPSSPGTQYF. DNA for the CDR3: TGTGCCACCAGTGATTTGCCTAGTTCCCCGGGTACGCAGTATTTT.

This clonotype appeared a few times. V is TRBV6-2 or TRBV6-3 and J is TRBJ2-1; 7 bases agree with TRBD1. V trimming: 6 bases; J trimming: 3 bases; junction bases outside the gene matches: 5. The CDR3 loop spans 14 amino acids. Germline assignment: CDR1 MNHEY and CDR2 SVGEGT. The CDR3 reads CASSPGQYYNEQFF. The CDR3 DNA reads as TGTGCCAGCAGCCCGGGACAGTACTACAATGAGCAGTTCTTC.

V usage is TRBV12-3 or TRBV12-4 and J usage is TRBJ1-6, with 10 bases that match TRBD1. The length of the CDR3 is 16 residues. Trimming at V came to 6 bases and at J to 3 bases, leaving 5 bases not matched to a gene. The CDR3 bases are TGTGCCAGCAGGACAGGGGGCGGAGGCTATAATTCACCCCTCCACTTT. This encodes CASRTGGGGYNSPLHF.

The table lists this clonotype with a few counts. The CDR3 nucleotides are TGCAGCGTCGAAAAGGCAGATTCCTACGAGCAGTACTTC. Its translation is CSVEKADSYEQYF. The chain uses TRBV29-1 and TRBJ2-7; D is unresolved. V dropped 6 bases and J dropped 1 base, with 13 bases sitting between them. Germline V CDR1 and CDR2: SQVTM, ANQGSEA. The CDR3 runs to 13 residues.

This clonotype turned up a few times. This chain uses TRBV19 with TRBJ1-1; weak D call: TRBD1 (5 bases). Trimming left V 0 bases short and J 7 bases short, with 12 bases between. CDR3 length: 14 amino acids. Per germline, CDR1 LNHDA and CDR2 SQIVND (reference sequence). The CDR3 loop is CASSIDLGHLEAFF. The CDR3, as DNA: TGTGCCAGTAGTATAGATCTTGGACACCTTGAAGCTTTCTTT.

This clonotype was counted a few times. The chain is built from TRBV11-3 and TRBJ2-1; the D gene is possibly TRBD2 (6 bases). CDR1 SGHNT and CDR2 YENEEA come from the germline V gene. The CDR3 loop spans 17 amino acids. Trimming removed 1 base at V and 3 bases at J, with 16 bases between. CDR3 residues: CASSLASLAKYYNEQFF. In DNA, the CDR3 is TGTGCCAGCAGCTTAGCATCGCTAGCGAAGTACTACAATGAGCAGTTCTTC.

Only a few counts were recorded for this clonotype. The CDR3 spells CASSLRWTGMAGNTIYF. DNA for the CDR3: TGTGCCAGCAGCTTAAGATGGACAGGCATGGCGGGAAACACCATATATTTT. The chain links TRBV11-2 to TRBJ1-3; 7 nucleotides align to TRBD1. The germline V gene has CDR1 SGHAT and CDR2 FQNNGV. The CDR3 runs 17 residues. V gave up 2 bases and J gave up 4 bases; unmatched junction bases: 11.

The genes are TRBV18 and TRBJ2-7; perhaps D is TRBD1 or TRBD2 (5 bases each). The V and J ends lost 6 bases and 5 bases respectively, with 11 bases between them. Germline V gene sequence: CDR1 KGHSH, CDR2 LQKENI. CDR3 length: 12 residues. The CDR3 spells CASSSTADEQYF. The CDR3 coding sequence is TGTGCCAGCTCGTCGACAGCGGACGAGCAGTACTTC.

This chain connects TRBV29-1 to TRBJ2-5, with 8 nucleotides matching TRBD1. V shed 4 bases, J shed 5 bases, and the junction held 6 bases outside the gene matches. The CDR3 runs to 13 residues. The germline CDR1 and CDR2 sequences are SQVTM and ANQGSEA. The CDR3 DNA is TGCAGCGTTGTACAGGGGGGCGCTGAGACCCAGTACTTC. Translation: CSVVQGGAETQYF. The full variable domain, with the rest looked up from reference TRBV29-1 and TRBJ2-5, is SAVISQKPSRDICQRGTSLTIQCQVDSQVTMMFWYRQQPGQSLTLIATANQGSEATYESGFVIDKFPISRPNLTFSTLTVSNMSPEDSSIYLCSVVQGGAETQYFGPGTRLLVL.

This chain joins TRBV12-3 or TRBV12-4 and TRBJ2-1; possibly TRBD2 for D (6 bases). Trimming removed 7 bases from V and 1 base from J, with 17 bases in between. This CDR3 contains 16 residues. CDR3 bases: TGTGCCAGCAAATCCCTCGGGGCGGGGTCCTACAATGAGCAGTTCTTC. Its protein is CASKSLGAGSYNEQFF.

The gene calls are TRBV6-1 and TRBJ1-1; D is unresolved. The germline gives CDR1 MNHNS, CDR2 SASEGT. Trimming cost V 4 bases and J 6 bases, with 15 bases left between them. The CDR3 extends over 14 amino acids. The CDR3 region is CASSAFVGISEAFF. The CDR3 nucleotides read TGTGCCAGCAGTGCCTTCGTAGGGATCTCTGAAGCTTTCTTT.

The sample holds many counts of this clonotype. The chain uses TRBV24-1 and TRBJ2-1, with D unclear. The germline gives CDR1 KGHDR, CDR2 SFDVKD. Trimming stripped 3 bases from V and 8 bases from J, with 7 bases between. The CDR3 spans 12 residues. CDR3 nucleotide sequence: TGTGCCACCAGTGATGATGTGGATGAGCAGTTCTTC. Protein product: CATSDDVDEQFF.

This clonotype has only a few counts. The chain links TRBV6-5 to TRBJ2-7, with 14 bases identical to TRBD2. CDR3 size: 15 residues. V gave up 2 bases and J gave up 6 bases; unmatched junction bases: 3. CDR1 is MNHEY and CDR2 is SVGAGI in the germline V gene. Here the CDR3 reads CASSYGLAGGLEQYF. The CDR3 nucleotides read TGTGCCAGCAGTTACGGACTAGCGGGGGGTCTCGAGCAGTACTTC.

V usage is TRBV2 and J usage is TRBJ2-1; 7 nucleotides align to TRBD2. Looked up from germline, CDR1 is SNHLY and CDR2 is FYNNEI. The trim removed 7 bases at V and 12 bases at J, leaving 9 bases unmatched. CDR3 length: 12 amino acids. The CDR3 coding sequence is TGTGCCAGCAAACCGGGGGGTCCGGTGCAGTTCTTC. Amino acid sequence: CASKPGGPVQFF.